The source of this T cell receptor (beta chain) is a study of control samples from healthy donors and cancer patients. This clone was picked up a small number of times. Method: immunoSEQ multiplex PCR; TCRdb's copy keeps in-frame clones and lacks some. The sample records about 44,000 clones, 70% to 90% being singletons. This CDR3 spans 14 amino acids. V dropped 9 bases and J dropped 6 bases, with 21 bases sitting between them. CDR1 and CDR2 from the germline V gene are SGHNT and YYREEE (reference sequence). The rearrangement uses TRBV5-4 and TRBJ1-2; no definite D call. The sequence was obtained from a woman aged 55-70 years with lung cancer. The source material was PBMCs. In DNA, the CDR3 is TGTGCCACCCCTCGAGGGAGGGAAATAGATGGCTACACCTTC. It encodes CATPRGREIDGYTF.